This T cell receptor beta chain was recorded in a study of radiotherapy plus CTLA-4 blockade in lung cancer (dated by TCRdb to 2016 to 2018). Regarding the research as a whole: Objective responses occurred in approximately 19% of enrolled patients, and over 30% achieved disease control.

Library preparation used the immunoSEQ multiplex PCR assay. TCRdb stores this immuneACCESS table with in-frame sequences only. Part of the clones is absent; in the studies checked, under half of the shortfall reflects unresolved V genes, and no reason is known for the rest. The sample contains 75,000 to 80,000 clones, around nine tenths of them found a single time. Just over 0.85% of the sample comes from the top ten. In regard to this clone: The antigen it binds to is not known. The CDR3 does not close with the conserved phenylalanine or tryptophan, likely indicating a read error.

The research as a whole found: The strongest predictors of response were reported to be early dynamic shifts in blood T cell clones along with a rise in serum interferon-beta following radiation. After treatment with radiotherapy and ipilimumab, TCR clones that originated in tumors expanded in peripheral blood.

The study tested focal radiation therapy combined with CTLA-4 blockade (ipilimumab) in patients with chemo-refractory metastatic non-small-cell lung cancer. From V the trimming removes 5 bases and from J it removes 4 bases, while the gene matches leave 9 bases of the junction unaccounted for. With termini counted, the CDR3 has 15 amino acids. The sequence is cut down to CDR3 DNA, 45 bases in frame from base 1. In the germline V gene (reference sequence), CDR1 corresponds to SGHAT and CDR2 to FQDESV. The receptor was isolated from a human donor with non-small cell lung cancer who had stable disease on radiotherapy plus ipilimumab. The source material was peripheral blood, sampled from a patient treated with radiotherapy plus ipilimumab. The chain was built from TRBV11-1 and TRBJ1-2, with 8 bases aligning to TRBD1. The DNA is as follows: TGTGCCAGCAGCCCTGGACAGGGTGGTATCTATGGCTACACCTCC. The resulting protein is CASSPGQGGIYGYTS.